The next 14 T cell receptor beta chains were all read from a single sample in a study of OX40 agonist ivuxolimab in advanced cancers. The repertoire was sequenced with immunoSEQ multiplex PCR; TCRdb's copy has only in-frame clones and lacks some. The data show tens of thousands of clones, about 91% seen once. Specimen: CD4+ or CD8+ T cells sorted from blood, collected in a trial of the OX40 agonist ivuxolimab. Source of these receptors: an adult with an advanced solid tumor such as melanoma, head and neck, liver or kidney cancer.

The CDR3 region is CASSFERDSNEQYF. The CDR3 region has the DNA TGTGCCAGCAGCTTTGAAAGAGATAGCAACGAGCAGTACTTC. The V call is TRBV7-8, the J call TRBJ2-7; D uncertain. The germline V gene has CDR1 SGHVS and CDR2 FQNEAQ. The V end was cut by 3 bases, the J end by 5 bases, with 14 bases between. This CDR3 has 14 residues.

V and J are TRBV9 and TRBJ2-7; the D gene is possibly TRBD2 (5 bases). CDR3 length equals 14 residues. Deletions cut 4 bases from V and 3 bases from J, with 14 bases between. Per germline, CDR1 SGDLS and CDR2 YYNGEE. CDR3 amino acids: CASSRLPENYEQYF. The CDR3 nucleotides are TGTGCCAGCAGCCGACTACCAGAGAACTACGAGCAGTACTTC.

This clone was seen a single time. The chain is built from TRBV29-1 and TRBJ1-1; 9 nucleotides align to TRBD1. CDR3 length: 15 residues. Looked up from germline, CDR1 is SQVTM and CDR2 is ANQGSEA. J lost 5 bases, V lost 5 bases, and 12 bases had no gene match. This CDR3 reads CSVMDTDRGGTEAFF. The DNA for the CDR3 is TGCAGCGTTATGGACACGGACAGGGGTGGTACTGAAGCTTTCTTT.

This chain uses TRBV19 with TRBJ1-2; 8 positions agree with TRBD1. The junction had 13 bases not matched to a gene; V was cut back by 8 bases and J by 8 bases. The CDR3 consists of 14 residues. The germline V gene has CDR1 LNHDA and CDR2 SQIVND (reference sequence). The CDR3 sequence is CASLNQGAGGGYTF. The CDR3 nucleotides are TGTGCCAGTCTTAATCAGGGGGCAGGTGGCGGCTACACCTTC.

V usage is TRBV5-4 and J usage is TRBJ1-1; D not certain. Germline-derived CDR1 and CDR2 are SGHNT and YYREEE (reference sequence). The CDR3 has 17 residues. Trimming shortened V by 4 bases and J by 0 bases, and 19 bases separated the two germline ends. The CDR3 loop reads CASSLSQWGEMNTEAFF. Written as DNA, the CDR3 is TGTGCCAGCAGCCTATCCCAATGGGGAGAGATGAACACTGAAGCTTTCTTT.

This chain uses TRBV7-2 with TRBJ2-7; D remains unclear. Germline CDR1 SGHTA, CDR2 FQGNSA. The CDR3 spans 13 residues. Between the trimmed V and J ends, which lost 5 bases and 2 bases, there was a span of 10 bases. DNA for the CDR3: TGTGCCAGCAGCCCGAGGACCACCTACGAGCAGTACTTC. This codes for CASSPRTTYEQYF.

This clone was seen a single time. The chain links TRBV10-3 to TRBJ2-5; D remains unclear. Trimming stripped 0 bases from V and 5 bases from J, with 4 bases between. Germline V lookup: CDR1 ENHRY, CDR2 SYGVKD. The CDR3 is 12 residues long. As DNA, the CDR3 is TGTGCCATCAGTGAGTCAAGGGAGACCCAGTACTTC. This sequence encodes CAISESRETQYF.

The gene calls are TRBV7-8 and TRBJ1-5, with D possibly matching TRBD1 (6 bases). With 5 bases removed from V and 1 base from J, the gap between germline ends came to 18 bases. CDR3 length: 17 residues. Per germline, CDR1 SGHVS and CDR2 FQNEAQ. For the CDR3, the DNA is TGTGCCAGCAGCCCCTACTCACAGGGAGTGAGCAATCAGCCCCAGCATTTT. This sequence encodes CASSPYSQGVSNQPQHF.

V is TRBV5-1 and J is TRBJ2-1; TRBD2 matches at 12 bases. V was pared by 5 bases and J by 7 bases, with 4 bases of the junction left unmatched. The CDR3 extends over 14 amino acids. Per germline, CDR1 SGHRS and CDR2 YFSETQ. In DNA, the CDR3 is TGCGCCAGCAGACCTAGCGGGAGGGGAAATGAGCAGTTCTTC. Residues: CASRPSGRGNEQFF.

DNA of the CDR3: TGTGCCAGCAGTGACGGGATCCAGCCCCAGCATTTT. It translates to CASSDGIQPQHF. The chain has TRBV2 and TRBJ1-5; D remains unclear. Germline V lookup: CDR1 SNHLY, CDR2 FYNNEI. This CDR3 region has 12 residues. Trimming took off 3 bases at V and 7 bases at J, with 7 bases between the two ends.

The chain links TRBV7-2 to TRBJ2-1, with a weak D call TRBD1 (5 bases). The CDR3 spans 14 residues. Germline values: CDR1 SGHTA, CDR2 FQGNSA. Trimming left V 5 bases short and J 5 bases short, with 13 bases between. The CDR3 DNA reads TGTGCCAGCAGCCCGAGGACACAGAACAATGAGCAGTTCTTC. It encodes CASSPRTQNNEQFF. Complete variable domain (other parts from reference TRBV7-2 and TRBJ2-1): GAGVSQSPSNKVTEKGKDVELRCDPISGHTALYWYRQSLGQGLEFLIYFQGNSAPDKSGLPSDRFSAERTGGSVSTLTIQRTQQEDSAVYLCASSPRTQNNEQFFGPGTRLTVL.

This clone was counted a single time. The J gene is TRBJ1-5, the V gene TRBV7-8; possibly TRBD1 for D (5 bases). Germline V gene sequence: CDR1 SGHVS, CDR2 FQNEAQ. The V and J ends lost 5 bases and 1 base respectively, with 12 bases between them. This CDR3 is built from 15 residues. The DNA of the CDR3 is TGTGCCAGCAGCCCTCAGGGTTTAAGCAATCAGCCCCAGCATTTT. This translates into CASSPQGLSNQPQHF. Using reference TRBV7-8 and TRBJ1-5 for the parts outside the CDR3, the full variable domain is GAGVSQSPRYKVAKRGQDVALRCDPISGHVSLFWYQQALGQGPEFLTYFQNEAQLDKSGLPSDRFFAERPEGSVSTLKIQRTQQEDSAVYLCASSPQGLSNQPQHFGDGTRLSIL.

This clone was detected only once. This chain uses TRBV5-6 with TRBJ2-3; no reliable D call. V gave up 0 bases and J gave up 0 bases, with 5 bases separating them. The CDR3 extends over 14 amino acids. Germline loops: CDR1 SGHDT, CDR2 YYEEEE. The CDR3 protein is CASSLGSSTDTQYF. For the CDR3, the DNA is TGTGCCAGCAGCTTGGGCTCCAGCACAGATACGCAGTATTTT.

This rearrangement joins TRBV7-8 to TRBJ1-2; TRBD1 is a possible D gene (5 bases). From germline, CDR1 is SGHVS and CDR2 FQNEAQ. The ends were cut back, 2 bases at V and 4 bases at J, with 14 bases in the middle. There are 15 residues in the CDR3. The DNA of the CDR3 is TGTGCCAGCAGCTTAATTAGGGGCAAGGGCTATGGCTACACCTTC. Its translation: CASSLIRGKGYGYTF. The entire variable domain, with the rest obtained from reference TRBV7-8 and TRBJ1-2, is as follows: GAGVSQSPRYKVAKRGQDVALRCDPISGHVSLFWYQQALGQGPEFLTYFQNEAQLDKSGLPSDRFFAERPEGSVSTLKIQRTQQEDSAVYLCASSLIRGKGYGYTFGSGTRLTVV.